The TCR beta chain under discussion was sequenced for a study of vaccination effects on CD4 cells after COVID-19. CD4+ T cell isolation took place after approximately 11 days of culture. All study participants received two doses of BNT162b2 or mRNA-1273 vaccine. Only in-frame clones appear in the TCRdb table, and some are missing; sequencing was by immunoSEQ multiplex PCR. Among more than 60,000 clones listed, just under 75% were seen once. Comment on this clone: The antigen is unknown.

With 4 bases removed from V and 9 bases from J, the gap between germline ends came to 18 bases. CDR3 length equals 14 residues. CDR1 and CDR2 from the germline V gene are SGHTA and FQGTGA. This specimen was CD4+ T cells from PBMCs cultured without peptide, taken after COVID-19 vaccination. The clonotype originates from a human donor who received a COVID-19 vaccine. The chain links TRBV7-3 to TRBJ2-5, with D perhaps matching TRBD1 (6 bases). The DNA for the CDR3 is TGTGCCAGCAGCTCAAAAGCAGGGGTAGGGGCCCAGTACTTC. This translates into CASSSKAGVGAQYF. Filled out from reference TRBV7-3 and TRBJ2-5, the complete variable domain reads GAGVSQTPSNKVTEKGKYVELRCDPISGHTALYWYRQSLGQGPEFLIYFQGTGAADDSGLPNDRFFAVRPEGSVSTLKIQRTERGDSAVYLCASSSKAGVGAQYFGPGTRLLVL.